These 2 T cell receptor beta chains share one sample of origin, sequenced in a study of blood T cell repertoires in COVID-19. Clones were read by immunoSEQ multiplex PCR, and TCRdb kept only the in-frame ones, dropping some. The sample shows 55,000 to 70,000 clones, around nine tenths of them seen only once. The sample taken for sequencing was peripheral blood. These receptor sequences come from a woman between 45 and 60 years old with active or convalescent COVID-19.

The chain has TRBV9 and TRBJ2-1; TRBD2 agrees at 9 bases. The CDR3 covers 16 residues. The germline V gene encodes CDR1 SGDLS and CDR2 YYNGEE. The trim removed 1 base at V and 1 base at J, leaving 3 bases unmatched. The CDR3 DNA is TGTGCCAGCAGCGTACTAGCGGGGCTATCCTACAATGAGCAGTTCTTC. It translates to CASSVLAGLSYNEQFF.

The chain uses TRBV19 and TRBJ1-2, with TRBD1 matching over 7 bases. CDR1 and CDR2 (germline): LNHDA, SQIVND (reference sequence). This CDR3 is built from 14 residues. Trimming removed 6 bases from V and 1 base from J; junction bases left unmatched: 5. CDR3 sequence: CASRDREFNYGYTF. In nucleotides, the CDR3 is TGTGCCAGTAGAGACAGGGAATTTAACTATGGCTACACCTTC.